The clone carrying this TCR beta chain was observed a few times. The antigen is not known. The data were obtained in a study of blood T cells in healthy people across ages. Per the germline V gene, CDR1 is DFQATT and CDR2 is SNEGSKA (reference sequence). The CDR3 consists of 13 residues. The ends were cut back, 3 bases at V and 0 bases at J, with 8 bases in the middle. The second PCR ran roughly 7 to 12 cycles with a sample-barcoded 5' primer and J-beta primers. The yield of each sample was at least 3 million CDR3-containing paired-end reads. TCRdb called the 5' RACE reads again in MiXCR, with one record for every CDR3 protein. Here the sample spans roughly 1,800,000 distinct CDR3 sequences, just under 50% being singletons. Findings of the study overall: Greater diversity and more naive CD4+ cells were seen in long-lived donors than in aged donors. The percentage of naive T cells correlated strongly with TCR beta diversity.

J is TRBJ2-5 and V is TRBV20-1; D ambiguous. The sequenced material came from blood. This sequence originates from a woman aged 40-49 years in good health. The CDR3 nucleotides are TGCAGTGCTAGTGTCAGCAACCAAGAGACCCAGTACTTC. It yields the protein CSASVSNQETQYF.